The rows below give T cell receptor beta chains drawn from one sample of a study of blood T cell repertoires in COVID-19. The repertoire was sequenced with immunoSEQ multiplex PCR; TCRdb's copy has only in-frame clones and lacks some. The data show tens of thousands of clones, 89% seen once. The sequenced sample consisted of peripheral blood. Source of these receptors: a man between 65 and 85 years old with active COVID-19. CDR3s include the opening cysteine and the closing phenylalanine or tryptophan. D genes are given only for firm matches. Rows give clone size only sometimes, using once, few, many, or a class for an expanded clone.

TRBJ1-2,.,TRBV7-9,.,TGTGCCAGCAGCTCCGGATTGGGGGAGCAGGGGATTGGTGGCTACACCTTC,CASSSGLGEQGIGGYTF
TRBJ2-5,.,TRBV18,TRBD1,TGTGCCAGCTCACCGGGACAGTACCAAGAGACCCAGTACTTC,CASSPGQYQETQYF
TRBJ2-7,few,TRBV6-5,.,TGTGCCAGCAGTACTGGTATCCACGAGCAGTACTTC,CASSTGIHEQYF
TRBJ2-3,once,TRBV5-1,.,TGCGCCAGCAGCTTGGCAGGGGGCACAGATACGCAGTATTTT,CASSLAGGTDTQYF
TRBJ1-1,.,TRBV5-4,TRBD1,TGTGCCAGCAGCTTGGTGACAGGGGGGGATTCCACTGAAGCTTTCTTT,CASSLVTGGDSTEAFF
TRBJ2-1,few,TRBV15,TRBD2,TGTGCCACCAGCAGAGACAAGGGACTAGGGTCCTACAATGAGCAGTTCTTC,CATSRDKGLGSYNEQFF
TRBJ2-7,.,TRBV5-1,.,TGCGCCAGCAGAGGGGCGGGAAGCTCCTACGAGCAGTACTTC,CASRGAGSSYEQYF
TRBJ1-2,.,TRBV19,.,TGTGCCAGTAGTTTGTTATACAGGGATAGTTTCTATGGCTACACCTTC,CASSLLYRDSFYGYTF
TRBJ1-2,.,TRBV5-7,.,TGTGCCAGCAGCTTGGCAACAGGGTTTTGTGGCTACACCTTC,CASSLATGFCGYTF
TRBJ2-3,.,TRBV6-2/TRBV6-3,TRBD1,TGTGCCAGCAGTGCCCTTTTCAGGGGGTTGGAAGATACGCAGTATTTT,CASSALFRGLEDTQYF
TRBJ2-2,.,TRBV5-6,.,TGTGCCAGCAGCCCGGACTTCTCCTTATCACCCACCGGGGAGCTGTTTTTT,CASSPDFSLSPTGELFF
TRBJ1-2,.,TRBV2,TRBD1,TGTGCCAGCGTACAGGGACAGGCTGGCGGCTACACCTTC,CASVQGQAGGYTF
TRBJ1-6,.,TRBV10-3,.,TGTGCCATCAGTGACCGTTCTGATAATTCACCCCTCCACTTT,CAISDRSDNSPLHF
TRBJ1-6,once,TRBV28,.,TGTGCCGCCCGGAGTGGTTCACCCCTCCACTTT,CAARSGSPLHF
TRBJ1-6,.,TRBV6-5,.,TGTGCCAGCAGTTACCTACCGAGCTCCTATAATTCACCCCTCCACTTT,CASSYLPSSYNSPLHF
TRBJ2-1,.,TRBV19,TRBD1,TGTGCCAGTAGTCGGCCGGGACAGGGGGCAGGTGAGCAGTTCTTC,CASSRPGQGAGEQFF
TRBJ2-5,.,TRBV27,.,TGTGCCAGCAGTCCCCTCGGCGGGGACCAAGAGACCCAGTACTTC,CASSPLGGDQETQYF
TRBJ1-2,.,TRBV6-5,.,TGTGCCAGCAGCCTGGACAAACTAAGAGGCTACACCTTC,CASSLDKLRGYTF
TRBJ2-2,.,TRBV10-2,.,TGCGCCACCCTACCATCGACAGCTCCGAACACCGGGGAGCTGTTTTTT,CATLPSTAPNTGELFF
TRBJ2-7,.,TRBV29-1,TRBD1,TGCAGCGTAACCGGGACAGGGCCCTACGAGCAGTACTTC,CSVTGTGPYEQYF
TRBJ1-2,.,TRBV5-1,.,TGCGCCAGCAGCCAAACAGGGCGGGAGGACGGCTACACCTTC,CASSQTGREDGYTF
TRBJ2-2,once,TRBV5-1,TRBD2,TGCGCCAGCAGCTCCCAGACTAGCTCGGCCACCGGGGAGCTGTTTTTT,CASSSQTSSATGELFF
TRBJ2-4,.,TRBV4-2,.,TGTGCCAGCAGCCTCGACGTATCCGAGGCCATTCAGTACTTC,CASSLDVSEAIQYF
TRBJ1-4,.,TRBV5-1,.,TGCGCCAGCAGCTTGGCCCCGGGACAAAGCTCAGAAAAACTGTTTTTT,CASSLAPGQSSEKLFF
TRBJ2-1,once,TRBV6-5,.,TGTGCCAGCAGGCGTGGGGGCCGAGCCGACAATGAGCAGTTCTTC,CASRRGGRADNEQFF
TRBJ1-5,.,TRBV5-8,TRBD1,TGTGCCAGCAGCCCGGGACAGGGTGTTAACAATCAGCCCCAGCATTTT,CASSPGQGVNNQPQHF
TRBJ2-3,.,TRBV6-1,TRBD2,TGTGCCAGCAGTGAAACTAGCGGGGGGGAAGATACGCAGTATTTT,CASSETSGGEDTQYF
TRBJ1-4,.,TRBV2,TRBD1,TGTGCCAGCAGAAATTCCGGGACAGGGCCCGAAAAACTGTTTTTT,CASRNSGTGPEKLFF
TRBJ2-5,.,TRBV4-3,TRBD2,TGCGCCAGCAGCCAAGATTTAGCTAGCGGGCAAGAGACCCAGTACTTC,CASSQDLASGQETQYF
TRBJ1-2,.,TRBV10-3,TRBD1,TGTGCCATCAGTGTTGCAGGGGGTCATGGCTACACCTTC,CAISVAGGHGYTF
TRBJ2-3,.,TRBV4-1,TRBD2,TGCGCCAGCAGCCAAGGACTAGCGGGGGGGCCTACGCAGTATTTT,CASSQGLAGGPTQYF
TRBJ2-1,.,TRBV11-1,TRBD1,TGTGCCAGCAGCTTAAACAGGGGGTGGGACAATGAGCAGTTCTTC,CASSLNRGWDNEQFF
TRBJ2-7,.,TRBV6-9,TRBD1,TGTGCCAGCATCGCACAGGGGGGCTACGAGCAGTACTTC,CASIAQGGYEQYF
TRBJ2-1,.,TRBV6-1,TRBD2,TGTGCCAGCAGTGAAGTTCTCGGGGGGGCTCGCAATGAGCAGTTCTTC,CASSEVLGGARNEQFF
TRBJ1-5,.,TRBV7-9,TRBD1,TGTGCCAGCTATCCGTCCGGGACAGGGGATCAGCCCCAGCATTTT,CASYPSGTGDQPQHF
TRBJ2-6,.,TRBV29-1,.,TGCAGCGCAGTTGGTAACGCCCAGTCGCTCTCTGGGGCCAACGTCCTGACTTTC,CSAVGNAQSLSGANVLTF
TRBJ2-3,.,TRBV6-6,TRBD1,TGTGCCAGCAGGACCGGGACAGGGGGCACAGATACGCAGTATTTT,CASRTGTGGTDTQYF